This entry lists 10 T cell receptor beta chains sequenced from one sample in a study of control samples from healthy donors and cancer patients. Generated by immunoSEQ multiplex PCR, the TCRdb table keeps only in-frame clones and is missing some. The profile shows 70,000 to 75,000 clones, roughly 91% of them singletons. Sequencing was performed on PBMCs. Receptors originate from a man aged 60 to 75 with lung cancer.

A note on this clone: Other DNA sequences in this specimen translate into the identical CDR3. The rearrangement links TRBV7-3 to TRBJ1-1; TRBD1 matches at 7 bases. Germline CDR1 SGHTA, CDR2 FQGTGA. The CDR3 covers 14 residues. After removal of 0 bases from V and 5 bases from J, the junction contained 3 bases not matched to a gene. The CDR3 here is CASSLTGGQTEAFF. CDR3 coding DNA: TGTGCCAGCAGCTTAACGGGGGGACAGACTGAAGCTTTCTTT.

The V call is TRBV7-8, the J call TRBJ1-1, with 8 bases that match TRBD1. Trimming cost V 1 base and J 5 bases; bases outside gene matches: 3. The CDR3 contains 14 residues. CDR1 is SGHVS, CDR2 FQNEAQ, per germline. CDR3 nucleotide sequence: TGTGCCAGCAGCTTAGGACAGGGGCGGACTGAAGCTTTCTTT. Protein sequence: CASSLGQGRTEAFF.

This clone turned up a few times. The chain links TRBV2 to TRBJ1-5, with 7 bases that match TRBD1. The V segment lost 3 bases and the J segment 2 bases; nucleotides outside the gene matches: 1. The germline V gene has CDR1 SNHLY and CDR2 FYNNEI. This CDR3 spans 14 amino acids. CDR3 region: CASSEGQRNQPQHF. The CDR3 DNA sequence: TGTGCCAGCAGTGAGGGACAGCGCAATCAGCCCCAGCATTTT.

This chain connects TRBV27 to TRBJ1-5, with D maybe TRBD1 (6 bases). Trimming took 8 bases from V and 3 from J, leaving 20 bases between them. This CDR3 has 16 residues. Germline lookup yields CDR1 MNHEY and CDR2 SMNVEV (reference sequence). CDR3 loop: CASSLAPTGSNQPQHF. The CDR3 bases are TGTGCCAGCTCCCTAGCCCCCACAGGGTCCAATCAGCCCCAGCATTTT.

The CDR3 nucleotides read TGTGCCAGCAGCTTCGAGGGACAGGGGTCGGTGGCCCAGCATTTT. As protein: CASSFEGQGSVAQHF. The chain joins TRBV6-5 to TRBJ1-5, with 10 nucleotides matching TRBD1. The CDR3 covers 15 residues. CDR1 is MNHEY, CDR2 SVGAGI, per germline. After removal of 6 bases from V and 11 bases from J, the junction contained 13 bases not matched to a gene.

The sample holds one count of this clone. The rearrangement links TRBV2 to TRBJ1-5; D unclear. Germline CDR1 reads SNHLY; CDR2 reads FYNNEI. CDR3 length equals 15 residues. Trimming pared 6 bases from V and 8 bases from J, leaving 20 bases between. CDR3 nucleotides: TGTGCCAGCAGGGAGGAAGCAGCTGCTTCAGAGCCCCAGCATTTT. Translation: CASREEAAASEPQHF. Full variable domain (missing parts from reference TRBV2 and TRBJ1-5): EPEVTQTPSHQVTQMGQEVILRCVPISNHLYFYWYRQILGQKVEFLVSFYNNEISEKSEIFDDQFSVERPDGSNFTLKIRSTKLEDSAMYFCASREEAAASEPQHFGDGTRLSIL.

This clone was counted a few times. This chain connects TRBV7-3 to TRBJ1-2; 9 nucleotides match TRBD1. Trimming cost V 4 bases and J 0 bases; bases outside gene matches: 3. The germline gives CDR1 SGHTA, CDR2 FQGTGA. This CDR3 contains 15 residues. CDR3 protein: CASSSGQGPNYGYTF. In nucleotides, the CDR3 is TGTGCCAGCAGCTCGGGACAGGGTCCTAACTATGGCTACACCTTC.

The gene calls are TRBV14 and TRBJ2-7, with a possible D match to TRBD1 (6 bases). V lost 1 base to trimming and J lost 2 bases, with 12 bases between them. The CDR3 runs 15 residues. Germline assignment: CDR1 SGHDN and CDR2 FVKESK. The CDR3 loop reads CASSQGQGNTYEQYF. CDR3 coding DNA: TGTGCCAGCAGCCAAGGGCAGGGGAACACCTACGAGCAGTACTTC.

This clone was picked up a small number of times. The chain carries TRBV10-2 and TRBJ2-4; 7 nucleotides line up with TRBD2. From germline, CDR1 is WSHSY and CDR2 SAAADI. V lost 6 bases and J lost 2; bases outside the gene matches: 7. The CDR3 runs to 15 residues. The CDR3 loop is CASSSTSVSKNIQYF. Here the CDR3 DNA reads TGCGCCAGCAGCTCTACTAGCGTTTCCAAAAACATTCAGTACTTC.

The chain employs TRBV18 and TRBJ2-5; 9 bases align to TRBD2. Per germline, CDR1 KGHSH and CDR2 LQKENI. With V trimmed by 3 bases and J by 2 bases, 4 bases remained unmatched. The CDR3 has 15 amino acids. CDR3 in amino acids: CASSPMGLAQETQYF. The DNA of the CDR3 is TGTGCCAGCTCACCGATGGGACTAGCTCAAGAGACCCAGTACTTC.